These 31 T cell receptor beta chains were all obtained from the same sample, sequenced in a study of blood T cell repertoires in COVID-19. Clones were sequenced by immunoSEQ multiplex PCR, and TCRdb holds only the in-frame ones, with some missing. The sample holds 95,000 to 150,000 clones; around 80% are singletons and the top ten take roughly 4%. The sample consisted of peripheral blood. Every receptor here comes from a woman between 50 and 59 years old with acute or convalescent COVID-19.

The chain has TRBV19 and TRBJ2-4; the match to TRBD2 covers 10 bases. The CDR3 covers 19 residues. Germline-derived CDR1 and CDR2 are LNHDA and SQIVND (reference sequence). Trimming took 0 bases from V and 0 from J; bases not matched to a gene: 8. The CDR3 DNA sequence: TGTGCCAGTAGTATAGAACCGACTAGCGGGTGGGGAGCCAAAAACATTCAGTACTTC. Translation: CASSIEPTSGWGAKNIQYF.

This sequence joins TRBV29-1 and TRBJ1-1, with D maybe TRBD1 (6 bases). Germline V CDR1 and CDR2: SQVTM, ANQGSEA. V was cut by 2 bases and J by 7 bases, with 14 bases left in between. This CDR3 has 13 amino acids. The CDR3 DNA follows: TGCAGCGTTGAAACGGCCAGGGGACGTGAAGCTTTCTTT. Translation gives CSVETARGREAFF.

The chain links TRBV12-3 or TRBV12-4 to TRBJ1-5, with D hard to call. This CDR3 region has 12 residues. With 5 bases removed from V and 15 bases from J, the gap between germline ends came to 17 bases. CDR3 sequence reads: CASSTNLSPPHF. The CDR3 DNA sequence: TGTGCCAGCAGTACTAACCTTAGCCCACCGCATTTT.

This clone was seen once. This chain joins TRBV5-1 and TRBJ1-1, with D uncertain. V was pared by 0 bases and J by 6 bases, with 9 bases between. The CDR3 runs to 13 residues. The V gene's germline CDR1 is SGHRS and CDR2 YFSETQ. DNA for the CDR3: TGCGCCAGCAGCTTGGACGGTTCCGCTGAAGCTTTCTTT. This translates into CASSLDGSAEAFF.

The CDR3 protein is CASRTLAAGELFF. DNA of the CDR3: TGTGCCAGCAGGACATTAGCGGCCGGGGAGCTGTTTTTT. The chain links TRBV6-5 to TRBJ2-2; D is possibly TRBD2 (6 bases). Germline V gives CDR1 MNHEY, CDR2 SVGAGI. This CDR3 comprises 13 residues. The V end was cut by 6 bases, the J end by 6 bases, with 11 bases between.

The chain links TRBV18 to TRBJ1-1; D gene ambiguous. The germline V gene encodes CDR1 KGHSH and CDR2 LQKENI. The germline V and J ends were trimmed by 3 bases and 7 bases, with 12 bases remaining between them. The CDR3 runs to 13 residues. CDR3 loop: CASSPSETNEAFF. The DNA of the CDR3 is TGTGCCAGCTCACCCAGCGAGACCAATGAAGCTTTCTTT.

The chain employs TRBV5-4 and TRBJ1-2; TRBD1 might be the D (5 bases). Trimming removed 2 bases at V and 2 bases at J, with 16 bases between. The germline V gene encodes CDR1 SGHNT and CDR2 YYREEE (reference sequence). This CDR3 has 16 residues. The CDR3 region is CASSFGRAGSNYGYTF. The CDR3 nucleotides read TGTGCCAGCAGCTTTGGTAGGGCAGGGTCGAACTATGGCTACACCTTC.

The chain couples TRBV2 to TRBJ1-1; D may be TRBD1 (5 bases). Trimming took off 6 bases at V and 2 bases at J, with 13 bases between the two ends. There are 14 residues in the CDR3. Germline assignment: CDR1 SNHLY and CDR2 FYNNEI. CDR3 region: CASRPRGGNTEAFF. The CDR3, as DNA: TGTGCCAGCAGGCCCCGGGGGGGTAACACTGAAGCTTTCTTT. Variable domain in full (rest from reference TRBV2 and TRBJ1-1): EPEVTQTPSHQVTQMGQEVILRCVPISNHLYFYWYRQILGQKVEFLVSFYNNEISEKSEIFDDQFSVERPDGSNFTLKIRSTKLEDSAMYFCASRPRGGNTEAFFGQGTRLTVV.

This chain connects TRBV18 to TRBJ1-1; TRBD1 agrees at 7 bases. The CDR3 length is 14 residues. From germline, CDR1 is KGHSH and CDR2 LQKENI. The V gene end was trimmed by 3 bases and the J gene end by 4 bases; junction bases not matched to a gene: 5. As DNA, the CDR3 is TGTGCCAGCTCACCCACCCGGGACAGCACTGAAGCTTTCTTT. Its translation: CASSPTRDSTEAFF.

Here the CDR3 reads CAISEPRETQYF. The DNA for the CDR3 is TGTGCCATCAGTGAGCCCAGGGAGACCCAGTACTTC. This chain joins TRBV10-3 and TRBJ2-5, with unresolved D. Germline lookup yields CDR1 ENHRY and CDR2 SYGVKD. V was shortened by 2 bases and J by 5 bases, with 6 bases between the two germline ends. The CDR3 has 12 residues.

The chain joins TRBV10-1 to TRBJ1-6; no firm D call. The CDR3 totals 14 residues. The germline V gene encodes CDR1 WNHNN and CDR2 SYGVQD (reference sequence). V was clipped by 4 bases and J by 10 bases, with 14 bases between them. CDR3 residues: CASSGGNRESPLHF. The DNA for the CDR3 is TGCGCCAGCAGTGGCGGAAATCGGGAATCACCCCTCCACTTT.

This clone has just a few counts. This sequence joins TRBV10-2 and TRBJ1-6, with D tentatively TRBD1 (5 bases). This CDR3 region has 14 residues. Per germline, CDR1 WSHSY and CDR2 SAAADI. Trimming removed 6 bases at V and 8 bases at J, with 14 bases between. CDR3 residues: CASRPRGADSPLHF. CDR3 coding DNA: TGCGCCAGCAGACCTAGGGGTGCGGATTCACCCCTCCACTTT.

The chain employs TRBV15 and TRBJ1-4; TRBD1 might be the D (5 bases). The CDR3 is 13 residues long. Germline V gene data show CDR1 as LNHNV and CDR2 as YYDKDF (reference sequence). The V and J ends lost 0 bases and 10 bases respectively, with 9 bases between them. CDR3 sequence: CATSREDQGKLFF. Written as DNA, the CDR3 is TGTGCCACCAGCAGAGAAGACCAGGGAAAACTGTTTTTT.

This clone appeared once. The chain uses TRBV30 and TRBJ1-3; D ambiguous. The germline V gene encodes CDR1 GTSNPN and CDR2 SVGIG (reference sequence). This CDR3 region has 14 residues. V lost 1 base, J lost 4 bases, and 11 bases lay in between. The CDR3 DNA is TGTGCCTGGAGTGGGTTTACACCAGGAAACACCATATATTTT. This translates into CAWSGFTPGNTIYF.

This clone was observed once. CDR3 loop: CASKMTAQRGTDTQYF. The CDR3 nucleotides are TGTGCCAGCAAAATGACGGCGCAGCGGGGCACAGATACGCAGTATTTT. J is TRBJ2-3 and V is TRBV6-4; TRBD2 is a possible D gene (6 bases). The CDR3 is 16 residues long. Trimming cost V 7 bases and J 1 base, with 18 bases left between them. Looked up from germline, CDR1 is MRHNA and CDR2 is SNTAGT.

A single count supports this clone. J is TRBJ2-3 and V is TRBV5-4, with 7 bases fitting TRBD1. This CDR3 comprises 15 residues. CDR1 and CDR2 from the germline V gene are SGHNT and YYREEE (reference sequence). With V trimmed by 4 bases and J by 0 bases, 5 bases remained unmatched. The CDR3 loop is CASSRGGSSTDTQYF. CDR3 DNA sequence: TGTGCCAGCAGCCGAGGGGGCTCTAGCACAGATACGCAGTATTTT.

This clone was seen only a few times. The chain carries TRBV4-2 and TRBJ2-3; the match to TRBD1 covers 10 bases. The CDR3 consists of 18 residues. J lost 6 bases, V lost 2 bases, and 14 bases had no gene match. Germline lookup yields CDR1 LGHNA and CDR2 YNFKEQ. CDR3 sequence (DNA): TGTGCCAGCAGCCAATATTCTCGGACAGGGGGTGGGTTGGATACGCAGTATTTT. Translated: CASSQYSRTGGGLDTQYF.

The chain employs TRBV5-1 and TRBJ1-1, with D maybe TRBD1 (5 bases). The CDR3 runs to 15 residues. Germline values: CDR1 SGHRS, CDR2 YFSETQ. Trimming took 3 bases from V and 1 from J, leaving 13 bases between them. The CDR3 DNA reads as TGCGCCAGCAGCTCCGGGACCGGGGGGAACACTGAAGCTTTCTTT. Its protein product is CASSSGTGGNTEAFF.

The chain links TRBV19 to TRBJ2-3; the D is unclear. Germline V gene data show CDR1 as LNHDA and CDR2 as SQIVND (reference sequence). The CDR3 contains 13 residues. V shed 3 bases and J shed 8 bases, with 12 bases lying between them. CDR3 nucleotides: TGTGCCAGTAGTATCGACGCGTACAGTACGCAGTATTTT. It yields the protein CASSIDAYSTQYF.

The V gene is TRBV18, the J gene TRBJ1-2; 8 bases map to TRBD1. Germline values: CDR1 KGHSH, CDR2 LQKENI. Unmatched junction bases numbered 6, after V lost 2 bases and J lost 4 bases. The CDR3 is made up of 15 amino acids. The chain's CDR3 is CASSPSTGGVYGYTF. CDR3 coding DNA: TGTGCCAGCTCACCATCCACAGGGGGAGTCTATGGCTACACCTTC. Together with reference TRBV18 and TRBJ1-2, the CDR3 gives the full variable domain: NAGVMQNPRHLVRRRGQEARLRCSPMKGHSHVYWYRQLPEEGLKFMVYLQKENIIDESGMPKERFSAEFPKEGPSILRIQQVVRGDSAAYFCASSPSTGGVYGYTFGSGTRLTVV.

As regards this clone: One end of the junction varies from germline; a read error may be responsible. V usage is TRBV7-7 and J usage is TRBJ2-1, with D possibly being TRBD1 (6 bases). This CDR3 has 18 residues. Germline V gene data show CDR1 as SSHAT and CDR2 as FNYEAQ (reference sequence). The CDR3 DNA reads TGTGCTAGCAGCTTAGAGACACCCGGGACATCATACCTCAATGAGCAGTTCTTC. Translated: CASSLETPGTSYLNEQFF.

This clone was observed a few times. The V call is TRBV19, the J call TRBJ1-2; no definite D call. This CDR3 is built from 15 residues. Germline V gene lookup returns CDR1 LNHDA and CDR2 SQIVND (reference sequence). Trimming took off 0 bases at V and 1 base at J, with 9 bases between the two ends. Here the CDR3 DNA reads TGTGCCAGTAGTATAGATGATGGAGTTAACTATGGCTACACCTTC. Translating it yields CASSIDDGVNYGYTF.

The CDR3 loop is CASSRAIRDEQFF. In DNA, the CDR3 is TGTGCCAGCAGCCGAGCCATCCGGGATGAGCAGTTCTTC. V is TRBV12-3 or TRBV12-4 and J is TRBJ2-1; D is uncertain. Trimming left V 6 bases short and J 8 bases short, with 14 bases between. The CDR3 spans 13 residues.

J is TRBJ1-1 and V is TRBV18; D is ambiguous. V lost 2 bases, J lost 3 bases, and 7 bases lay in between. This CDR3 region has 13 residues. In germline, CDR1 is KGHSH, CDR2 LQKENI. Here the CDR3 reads CASSPTRDTEAFF. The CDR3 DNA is TGTGCCAGCTCACCAACGAGAGACACTGAAGCTTTCTTT. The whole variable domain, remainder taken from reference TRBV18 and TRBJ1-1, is NAGVMQNPRHLVRRRGQEARLRCSPMKGHSHVYWYRQLPEEGLKFMVYLQKENIIDESGMPKERFSAEFPKEGPSILRIQQVVRGDSAAYFCASSPTRDTEAFFGQGTRLTVV.

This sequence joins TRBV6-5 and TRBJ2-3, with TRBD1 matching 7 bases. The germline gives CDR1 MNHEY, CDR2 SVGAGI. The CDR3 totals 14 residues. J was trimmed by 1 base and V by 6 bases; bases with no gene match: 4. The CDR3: CASRRDSRTDTQYF. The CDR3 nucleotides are TGTGCCAGCAGACGGGACAGCCGCACAGATACGCAGTATTTT.

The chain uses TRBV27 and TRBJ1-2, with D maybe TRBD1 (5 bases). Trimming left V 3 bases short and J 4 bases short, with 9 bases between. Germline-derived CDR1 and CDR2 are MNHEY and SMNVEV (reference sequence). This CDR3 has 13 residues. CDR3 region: CASSLKGFYGYTF. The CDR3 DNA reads TGTGCCAGCAGTTTGAAGGGGTTCTATGGCTACACCTTC.

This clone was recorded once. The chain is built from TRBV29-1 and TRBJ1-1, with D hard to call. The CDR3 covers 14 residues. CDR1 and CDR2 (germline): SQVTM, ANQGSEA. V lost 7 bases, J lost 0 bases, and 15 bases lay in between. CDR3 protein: CSAPPGLMNTEAFF. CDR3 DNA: TGCAGCGCCCCACCTGGCTTAATGAACACTGAAGCTTTCTTT.

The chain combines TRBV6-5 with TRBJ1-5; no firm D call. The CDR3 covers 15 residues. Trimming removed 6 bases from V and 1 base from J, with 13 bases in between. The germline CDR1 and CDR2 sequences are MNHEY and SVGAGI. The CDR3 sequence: CASRRGSGSNQPQHF. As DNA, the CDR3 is TGTGCCAGCAGACGAGGGAGTGGGAGCAATCAGCCCCAGCATTTT.

This CDR3 is CASSQGTGGETQYF. The CDR3 region has the DNA TGTGCCAGCAGCCAAGGGACAGGGGGAGAGACCCAGTACTTC. The rearrangement joins TRBV3-1 (or the pseudogene TRBV3-2) to TRBJ2-5, with 10 bases identical to TRBD1. CDR1 and CDR2 (germline): LGHDT, YNNKEL (reference sequence). The CDR3 totals 14 residues. J gave up 4 bases and V 1 base, and 0 bases lay outside the gene matches.

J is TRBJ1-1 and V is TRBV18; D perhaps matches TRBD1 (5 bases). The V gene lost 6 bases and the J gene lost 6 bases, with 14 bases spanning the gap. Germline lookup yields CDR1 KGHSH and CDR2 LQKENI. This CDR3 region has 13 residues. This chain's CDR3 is CASSGQGHAEAFF. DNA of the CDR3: TGTGCCAGCTCGGGCCAGGGTCACGCTGAAGCTTTCTTT. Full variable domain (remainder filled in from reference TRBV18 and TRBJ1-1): NAGVMQNPRHLVRRRGQEARLRCSPMKGHSHVYWYRQLPEEGLKFMVYLQKENIIDESGMPKERFSAEFPKEGPSILRIQQVVRGDSAAYFCASSGQGHAEAFFGQGTRLTVV.

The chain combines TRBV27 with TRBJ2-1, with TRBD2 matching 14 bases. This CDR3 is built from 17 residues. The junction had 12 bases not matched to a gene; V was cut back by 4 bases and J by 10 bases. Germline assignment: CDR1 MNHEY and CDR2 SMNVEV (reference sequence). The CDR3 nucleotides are TGTGCCAGCAGTTCCCCCCCGACTAGCGGGAGGGCCGGGGAGCAGTTCTTC. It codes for CASSSPPTSGRAGEQFF.